This TCR beta chain was captured in a study of cytomegalovirus exposure and HLA in healthy donors. Broader study findings: Rare TCR sequences predominated, though certain public TCRs were found in many donors. Investigators reported more than 150 TCR beta chains as tied to cytomegalovirus. Cytomegalovirus status, reportedly, was diagnosed with high specificity and sensitivity by the classifier.

The protocol was immunoSEQ multiplex PCR, while the TCRdb copy is restricted to in-frame clones and leaves out a portion. The sample consists of 100,000 to 150,000 clones, 89% of them appearing once. Comments on this clone: What it recognizes is unknown.

V was trimmed by 4 bases and J by 4 bases, leaving 10 bases between them. The germline V gene encodes CDR1 KGHSH and CDR2 LQKENI. The CDR3 totals 14 residues. The sample was PBMCs. This TCR was sampled from a woman aged 18-29 years in good health and CMV-seronegative. The chain links TRBV18 to TRBJ2-2, with a possible D match to TRBD1 (5 bases). The CDR3 DNA reads TGTGCCAGCTCACAAGACAGAACCACCGGGGAGCTGTTTTTT. Protein product: CASSQDRTTGELFF.